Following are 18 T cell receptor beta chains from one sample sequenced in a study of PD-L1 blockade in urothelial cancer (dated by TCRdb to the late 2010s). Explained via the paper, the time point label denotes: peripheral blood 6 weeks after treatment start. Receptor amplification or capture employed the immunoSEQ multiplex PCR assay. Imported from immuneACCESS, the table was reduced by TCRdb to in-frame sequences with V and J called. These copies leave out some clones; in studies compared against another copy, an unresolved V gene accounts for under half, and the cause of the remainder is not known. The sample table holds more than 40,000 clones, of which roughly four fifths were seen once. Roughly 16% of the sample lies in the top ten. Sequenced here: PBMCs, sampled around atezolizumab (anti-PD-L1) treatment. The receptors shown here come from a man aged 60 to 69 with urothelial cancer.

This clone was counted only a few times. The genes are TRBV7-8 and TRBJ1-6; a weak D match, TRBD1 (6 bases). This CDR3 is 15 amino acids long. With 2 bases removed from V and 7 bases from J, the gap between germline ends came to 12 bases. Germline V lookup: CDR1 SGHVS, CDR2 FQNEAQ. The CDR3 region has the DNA TGTGCCAGCAGCTTATCGGGACACCAGAATTCACCCCTCCACTTT. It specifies CASSLSGHQNSPLHF.

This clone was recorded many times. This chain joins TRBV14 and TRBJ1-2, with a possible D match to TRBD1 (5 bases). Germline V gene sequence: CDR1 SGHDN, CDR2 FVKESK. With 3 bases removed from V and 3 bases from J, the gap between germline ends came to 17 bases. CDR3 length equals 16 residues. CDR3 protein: CASSQGGGQGHYGYTF. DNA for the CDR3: TGTGCCAGCAGCCAGGGCGGAGGGCAGGGTCACTATGGCTACACCTTC.

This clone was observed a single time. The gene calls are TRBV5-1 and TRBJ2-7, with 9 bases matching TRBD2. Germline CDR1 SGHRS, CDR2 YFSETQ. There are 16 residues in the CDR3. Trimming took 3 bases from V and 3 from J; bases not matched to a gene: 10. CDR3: CASSYDSGGGGYEQYF. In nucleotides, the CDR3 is TGCGCCAGCAGCTACGATAGCGGGGGTGGGGGCTACGAGCAGTACTTC.

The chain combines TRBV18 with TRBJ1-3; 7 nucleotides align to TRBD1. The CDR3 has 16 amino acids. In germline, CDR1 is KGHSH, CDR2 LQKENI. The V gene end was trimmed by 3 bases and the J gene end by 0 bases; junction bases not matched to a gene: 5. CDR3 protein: CASSPGTAISGNTIYF. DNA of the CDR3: TGTGCCAGCTCACCCGGGACAGCAATCTCTGGAAACACCATATATTTT. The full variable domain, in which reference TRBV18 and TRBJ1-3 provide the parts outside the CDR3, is NAGVMQNPRHLVRRRGQEARLRCSPMKGHSHVYWYRQLPEEGLKFMVYLQKENIIDESGMPKERFSAEFPKEGPSILRIQQVVRGDSAAYFCASSPGTAISGNTIYFGEGSWLTVV.

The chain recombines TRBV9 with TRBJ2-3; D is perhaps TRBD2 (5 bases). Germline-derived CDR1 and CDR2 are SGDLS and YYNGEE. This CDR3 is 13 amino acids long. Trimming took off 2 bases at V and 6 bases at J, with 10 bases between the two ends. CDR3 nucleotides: TGTGCCAGCAGCGTTCGGACTTTCGATACGCAGTATTTT. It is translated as CASSVRTFDTQYF.

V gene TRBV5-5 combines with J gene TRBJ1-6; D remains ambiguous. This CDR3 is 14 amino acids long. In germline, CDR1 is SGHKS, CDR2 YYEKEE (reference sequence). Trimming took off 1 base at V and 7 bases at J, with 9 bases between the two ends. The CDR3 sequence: CASSLNLYNSPLHF. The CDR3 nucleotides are TGTGCCAGCAGCTTGAACTTGTACAATTCACCCCTCCACTTT.

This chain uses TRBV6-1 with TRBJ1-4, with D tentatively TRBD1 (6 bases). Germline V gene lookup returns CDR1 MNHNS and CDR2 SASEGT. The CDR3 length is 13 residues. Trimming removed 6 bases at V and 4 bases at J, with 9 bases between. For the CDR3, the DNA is TGTGCCAGCAGAACAGGGATTAATGAAAAACTGTTTTTT. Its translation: CASRTGINEKLFF.

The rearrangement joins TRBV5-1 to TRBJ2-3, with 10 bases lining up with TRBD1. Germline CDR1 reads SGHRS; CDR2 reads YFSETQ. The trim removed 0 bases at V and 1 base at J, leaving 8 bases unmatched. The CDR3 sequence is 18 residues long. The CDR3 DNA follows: TGCGCCAGCAGCTTGGAAGCTATCGGGACAGGGGGCACAGATACGCAGTATTTT. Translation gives CASSLEAIGTGGTDTQYF.

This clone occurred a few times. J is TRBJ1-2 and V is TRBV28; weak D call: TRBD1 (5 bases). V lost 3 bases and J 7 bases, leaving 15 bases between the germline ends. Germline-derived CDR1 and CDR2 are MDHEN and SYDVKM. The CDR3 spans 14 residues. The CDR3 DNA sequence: TGTGCCAGCAGTTTCGGGAGGGACCTAGGTGGCTACACCTTC. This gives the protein CASSFGRDLGGYTF.

CDR3: CASSPTGGRNTGELFF. In DNA, the CDR3 is TGTGCCAGCAGCCCCACAGGGGGCCGGAACACCGGGGAGCTGTTTTTT. V and J are TRBV9 and TRBJ2-2, with 9 bases aligning to TRBD1. V trimming: 4 bases; J trimming: 1 base; junction bases outside the gene matches: 5. The CDR3 has 16 amino acids. Germline V gene lookup returns CDR1 SGDLS and CDR2 YYNGEE.

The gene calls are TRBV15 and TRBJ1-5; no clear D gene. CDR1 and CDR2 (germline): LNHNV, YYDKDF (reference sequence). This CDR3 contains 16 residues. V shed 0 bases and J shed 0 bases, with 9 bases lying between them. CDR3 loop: CATSRDHFNSNQPQHF. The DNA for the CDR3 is TGTGCCACCAGCAGAGATCACTTTAATAGCAATCAGCCCCAGCATTTT.

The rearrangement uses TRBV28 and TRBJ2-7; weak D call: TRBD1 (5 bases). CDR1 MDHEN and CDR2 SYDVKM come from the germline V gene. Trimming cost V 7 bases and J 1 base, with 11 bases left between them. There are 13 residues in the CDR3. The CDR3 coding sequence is TGTGCCAGCACTTTCCAGGGTTCCTACGAGCAGTACTTC. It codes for CASTFQGSYEQYF.

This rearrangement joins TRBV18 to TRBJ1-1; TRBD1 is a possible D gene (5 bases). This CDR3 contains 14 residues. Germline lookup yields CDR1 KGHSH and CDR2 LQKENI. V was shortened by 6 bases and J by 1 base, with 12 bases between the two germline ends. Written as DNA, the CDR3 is TGTGCCAGCTCCCAAGAGACAGCGAACACTGAAGCTTTCTTT. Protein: CASSQETANTEAFF.

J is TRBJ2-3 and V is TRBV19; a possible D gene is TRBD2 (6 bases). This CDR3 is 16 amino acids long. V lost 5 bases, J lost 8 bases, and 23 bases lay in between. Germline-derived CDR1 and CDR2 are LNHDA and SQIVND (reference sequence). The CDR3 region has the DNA TGTGCCAGTAGTCCAAGCGGCACATCTAGGGGAGGTACGCAGTATTTT. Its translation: CASSPSGTSRGGTQYF. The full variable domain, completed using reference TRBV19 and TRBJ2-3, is DGGITQSPKYLFRKEGQNVTLSCEQNLNHDAMYWYRQDPGQGLRLIYYSQIVNDFQKGDIAEGYSVSREKKESFPLTVTSAQKNPTAFYLCASSPSGTSRGGTQYFGPGTRLTVL.

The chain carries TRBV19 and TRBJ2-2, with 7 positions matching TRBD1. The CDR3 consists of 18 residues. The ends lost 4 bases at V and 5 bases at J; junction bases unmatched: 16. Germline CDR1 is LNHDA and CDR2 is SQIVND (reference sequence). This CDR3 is CASSRYPDRMLGTGELFF. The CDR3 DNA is TGTGCCAGTAGTAGATACCCGGACAGGATGTTGGGTACCGGGGAGCTGTTTTTT.

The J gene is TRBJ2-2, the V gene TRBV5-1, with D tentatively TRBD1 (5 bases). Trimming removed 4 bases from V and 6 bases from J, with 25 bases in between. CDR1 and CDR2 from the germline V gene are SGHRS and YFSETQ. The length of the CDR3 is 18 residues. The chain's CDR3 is CASSTTRFVAGRSGELFF. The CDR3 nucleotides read TGCGCCAGCAGCACCACAAGATTCGTGGCAGGGCGTTCCGGGGAGCTGTTTTTT.

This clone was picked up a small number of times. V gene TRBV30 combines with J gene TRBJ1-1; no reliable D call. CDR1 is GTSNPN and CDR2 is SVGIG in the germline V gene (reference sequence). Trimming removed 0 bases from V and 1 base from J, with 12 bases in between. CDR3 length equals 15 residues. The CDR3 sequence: CAWSVPGGTNTEAFF. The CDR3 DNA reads TGTGCCTGGAGTGTACCAGGAGGTACGAACACTGAAGCTTTCTTT. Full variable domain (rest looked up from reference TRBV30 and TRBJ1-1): SQTIHQWPATLVQPVGSPLSLECTVEGTSNPNLYWYRQAAGRGLQLLFYSVGIGQISSEVPQNLSASRPQDRQFILSSKKLLLSDSGFYLCAWSVPGGTNTEAFFGQGTRLTVV.

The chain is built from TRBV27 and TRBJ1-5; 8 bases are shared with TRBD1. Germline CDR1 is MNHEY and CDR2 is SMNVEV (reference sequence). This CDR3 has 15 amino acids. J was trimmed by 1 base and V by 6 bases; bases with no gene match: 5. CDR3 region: CASRATGASNQPQHF. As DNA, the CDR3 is TGTGCCAGCAGGGCGACAGGGGCGAGCAATCAGCCCCAGCATTTT.